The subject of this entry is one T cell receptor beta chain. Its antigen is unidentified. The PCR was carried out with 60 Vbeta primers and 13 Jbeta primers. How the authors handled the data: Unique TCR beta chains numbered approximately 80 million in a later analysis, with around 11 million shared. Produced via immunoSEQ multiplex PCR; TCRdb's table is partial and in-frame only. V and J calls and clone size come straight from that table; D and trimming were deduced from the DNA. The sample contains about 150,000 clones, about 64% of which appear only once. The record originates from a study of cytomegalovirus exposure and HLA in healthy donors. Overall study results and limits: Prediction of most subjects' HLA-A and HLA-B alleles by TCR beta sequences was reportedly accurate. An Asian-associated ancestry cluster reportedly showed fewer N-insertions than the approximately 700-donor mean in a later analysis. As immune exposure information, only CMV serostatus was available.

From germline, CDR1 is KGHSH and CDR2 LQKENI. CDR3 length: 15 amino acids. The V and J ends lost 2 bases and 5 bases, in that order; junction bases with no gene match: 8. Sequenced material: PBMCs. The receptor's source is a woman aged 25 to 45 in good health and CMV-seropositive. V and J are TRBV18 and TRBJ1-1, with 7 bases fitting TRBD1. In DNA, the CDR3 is TGTGCCAGCTCACCAGAGGGGGCGACGAGAACTGAAGCTTTCTTT. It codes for CASSPEGATRTEAFF.